This T cell receptor beta chain was identified in a study of blood T cells in healthy people across ages. Concerning this clonotype itself: The target antigen is unknown.

Study-wide findings and caveats: A roughly linear age-dependent decrease characterized TCR beta diversity per million T cells.

The germline CDR1 and CDR2 sequences are DFQATT and SNEGSKA (reference sequence). The CDR3 spans 14 residues. Alongside a J-beta primer mix, a sample-barcoded 5' primer served in a second PCR lasting about 7 to 12 cycles. From the 5' RACE reads, TCRdb called clonotypes with MiXCR, one entry per CDR3 protein. The sample contains around 780,000 distinct CDR3 sequences, 20% to 30% of which appear only once. The same data also went into a second study, on T cells of mothers and their children. That source notes: Mother-child pairs who were related displayed a slightly higher overlap than unrelated pairs, a difference that was non-significant.

V gene TRBV20-1 combines with J gene TRBJ2-5, with D perhaps given as TRBD1 or TRBD2 (6 bases each). The DNA end is a closer match to TRBJ2-1, so the J assignment may be wrong. The source of this sequence is a boy between 10 and 17 years old in good health. Input material: blood. DNA for the CDR3: TGCAGTCCACGTATAGGGGGGCCTATGGATGAGCAGTTCTTC. Amino acid sequence: CSPRIGGPMDEQFF.